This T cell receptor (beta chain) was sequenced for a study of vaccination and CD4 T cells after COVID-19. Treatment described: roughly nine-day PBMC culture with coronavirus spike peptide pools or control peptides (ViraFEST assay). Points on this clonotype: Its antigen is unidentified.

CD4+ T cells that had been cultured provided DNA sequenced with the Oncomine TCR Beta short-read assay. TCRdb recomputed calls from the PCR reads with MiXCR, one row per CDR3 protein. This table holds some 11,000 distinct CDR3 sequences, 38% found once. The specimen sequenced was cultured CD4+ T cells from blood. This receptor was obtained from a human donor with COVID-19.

The CDR3 is CASLREGSYNEQFF. In nucleotides, the CDR3 is TGTGCCAGCCTCAGGGAAGGCTCCTACAATGAGCAGTTCTTC. The V gene is TRBV27, the J gene TRBJ2-1, with D possibly matching TRBD1 (5 bases). The length of the CDR3 is 14 residues. The V end was cut by 8 bases, the J end by 0 bases, with 11 bases between. Germline CDR1 is MNHEY and CDR2 is SMNVEV (reference sequence).